The clone carrying this T cell receptor beta chain was seen more than once but under ten times. What it binds is unknown. These data come from a study of immune cell composition in non-small cell lung cancer. General observations from the study: It was not proven that tumour-reactive clones equal dominant tumour-associated clones. Tumour TCR-beta clonality showed no significant link to smoking pack-years. Lung adenocarcinomas had lower top 10 clone scores and clonality than squamous tumours.

The repertoire was sequenced with immunoSEQ multiplex PCR; TCRdb's copy has only in-frame clones and lacks some. The sample shows about 4,900 clones, around three quarters of them seen only once. The CDR3 runs to 14 residues. The V end lost 3 bases, the J end lost 4 bases, and 12 bases lay between the germline ends. CDR1 and CDR2 (germline): WSHSY, SAAADI. Material: lung tumor tissue. The clonotype was recovered from a human donor with non-small cell lung cancer. The rearrangement links TRBV10-2 to TRBJ2-5, with D hard to call. This CDR3 reads CASSDLYSRETQYF. CDR3 DNA sequence: TGCGCCAGCAGTGACCTCTACAGTCGAGAGACCCAGTACTTC.